One sample yielded the 11 T cell receptor beta chains listed below, sequenced in a study of post-analysis software for immune sequencing data. General study findings and limits: There were several TRBV segments more frequent in patients than controls, and TRBV5-6, TRBV5-1 and TRBV20-1 were among them.

Incorporated into the TCR beta cDNA libraries were unique molecular identifiers, which served to reduce PCR and sequencing biases. TCRdb ran MiXCR on the PCR reads and lists one entry per CDR3 protein. The sample holds fewer than 850,000 distinct CDR3 sequences, about 32% seen once. These receptors are not linked to any known antigen. Sequencing was carried out using blood. The receptors stem from a girl aged 10-17 years with multiple sclerosis.

This chain uses TRBV20-1 with TRBJ2-4, with 8 bases aligning to TRBD1. The end of the DNA aligns better with TRBJ2-7, so the J call may be wrong. Germline V gene lookup returns CDR1 DFQATT and CDR2 SNEGSKA (reference sequence). The CDR3 contains 15 residues. CDR3 sequence reads: CSATILTGAAGEQYF. CDR3 nucleotide sequence: TGCAGTGCTACTATCTTGACAGGGGCCGCGGGCGAGCAGTACTTC.

The J gene is TRBJ1-4, the V gene TRBV20-1; the D is unclear. The V end was cut by 1 base, the J end by 11 bases, with 23 bases between. CDR1 is DFQATT, CDR2 SNEGSKA, per germline (reference sequence). The CDR3 contains 16 residues. CDR3 protein: CSARGRLRAQNAKLFF. The CDR3 region has the DNA TGCAGTGCTAGAGGGCGCCTGAGGGCCCAAAATGCGAAACTGTTTTTT.

This clonotype has more than one count but fewer than ten. The chain links TRBV20-1 to TRBJ2-3, with D unresolved. Germline lookup yields CDR1 DFQATT and CDR2 SNEGSKA (reference sequence). Trimming stripped 6 bases from V and 2 bases from J, with 9 bases between. The CDR3 loop spans 12 amino acids. CDR3 in amino acids: CSARTITDTQYF. CDR3 nucleotides: TGCAGTGCCCGAACCATCACAGATACGCAGTATTTT.

This clonotype was seen more than once but under ten times. The V call is TRBV9, the J call TRBJ2-5, with D possibly TRBD1 on 5 matching bases. Germline CDR1 and CDR2: SGDLS and YYNGEE. The CDR3 contains 14 residues. V shed 3 bases and J shed 1 base, with 10 bases lying between them. CDR3: CASSAGHLQETQYF. In DNA form, the CDR3 reads TGTGCCAGCAGCGCAGGACATCTCCAAGAGACCCAGTACTTC.

The rearrangement uses TRBV12-3 or TRBV12-4 and TRBJ2-3; no firm D call. The CDR3 contains 15 residues. Trimming shortened V by 6 bases and J by 1 base, and 14 bases separated the two germline ends. CDR3 sequence (DNA): TGTGCCAGCAGCAGCCGAAATCCGGGCACAGATACGCAGTATTTT. It codes for CASSSRNPGTDTQYF.

This chain joins TRBV28 and TRBJ1-5, with D possibly TRBD1 on 5 matching bases. The V end lost 2 bases, the J end lost 0 bases, and 14 bases lay between the germline ends. Germline V gene data show CDR1 as MDHEN and CDR2 as SYDVKM. The CDR3 runs to 17 residues. CDR3 in amino acids: CASSLLQGLNSNQPQHF. CDR3 in DNA: TGTGCCAGCAGTTTACTCCAGGGCCTAAATAGCAATCAGCCCCAGCATTTT.

The rearrangement uses TRBV5-1 and TRBJ1-2, with 9 bases that match TRBD1. The V gene end was trimmed by 3 bases and the J gene end by 2 bases; junction bases not matched to a gene: 5. CDR1 SGHRS and CDR2 YFSETQ come from the germline V gene. The CDR3 length is 15 residues. The CDR3 DNA reads TGCGCCAGCAGCTCCCACAGGGGGCCCAACTATGGCTACACCTTC. Translation: CASSSHRGPNYGYTF.

This chain joins TRBV28 and TRBJ2-7; 8 bases line up with TRBD2. The DNA matches TRBJ2-5 better at its end, which makes the J call doubtful. The CDR3 is 15 residues long. Per germline, CDR1 MDHEN and CDR2 SYDVKM. The CDR3: CASSFWREVPETQYF. The CDR3 nucleotides read TGTGCCAGCAGTTTTTGGCGGGAGGTCCCGGAGACCCAGTACTTC.

The chain is built from TRBV6-5 and TRBJ1-2; D might be TRBD1 (6 bases). The CDR3 is 15 amino acids. V shed 0 bases and J shed 0 bases, with 8 bases lying between them. Germline CDR1 is MNHEY and CDR2 is SVGAGI. CDR3 residues: CASSYSGAANYGYTF. The DNA of the CDR3 is TGTGCCAGCAGTTACTCGGGGGCCGCTAACTATGGCTACACCTTC.

The chain is built from TRBV6-2 or TRBV6-3 and TRBJ2-3; D is tentatively TRBD1 or TRBD2 (6 bases each). The V and J ends lost 8 bases and 1 base respectively, with 10 bases between them. Germline CDR1 is MNHEY and CDR2 is SVGEGT. This CDR3 is built from 13 residues. CDR3 nucleotide sequence: TGTGCCAGCGCGGAGGGGGGCACAGATACGCAGTATTTT. This encodes CASAEGGTDTQYF.

This clonotype was counted ten times or more. V and J are TRBV29-1 and TRBJ2-7; 11 bases match TRBD1. Germline V gene sequence: CDR1 SQVTM, CDR2 ANQGSEA. The CDR3 consists of 15 residues. After removal of 3 bases from V and 6 bases from J, the junction contained 10 bases not matched to a gene. CDR3 sequence reads: CSVEYSWTGGFEQYF. Written as DNA, the CDR3 is TGCAGCGTTGAGTATAGTTGGACAGGGGGCTTCGAGCAGTACTTC.